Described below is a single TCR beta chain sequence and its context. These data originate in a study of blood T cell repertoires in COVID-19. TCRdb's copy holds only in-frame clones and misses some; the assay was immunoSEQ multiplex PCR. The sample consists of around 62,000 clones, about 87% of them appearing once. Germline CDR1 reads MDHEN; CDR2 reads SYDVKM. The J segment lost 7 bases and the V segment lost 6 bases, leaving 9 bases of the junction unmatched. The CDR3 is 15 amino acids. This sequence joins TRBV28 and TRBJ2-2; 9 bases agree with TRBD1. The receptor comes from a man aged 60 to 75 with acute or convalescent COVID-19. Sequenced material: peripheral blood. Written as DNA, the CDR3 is TGTGCCAGCAGCCCGAACAGGGGGCGGGGCGGGGAGCTGTTTTTT. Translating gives CASSPNRGRGGELFF.